Listed below are T cell receptor beta chains from one sample, sequenced in a study of cytomegalovirus exposure and HLA in healthy donors. Produced via immunoSEQ multiplex PCR; TCRdb's table is partial and in-frame only. The table lists about 82,000 clones, approximately 74% of them singletons, with approximately 5.7% in the top ten. The sample consisted of PBMCs. These receptors all stem from a woman in her forties or fifties in good health and CMV-seropositive. Each CDR3 is given with its conserved first and last residue. A D gene is named only where the DNA matches it firmly. Some rows mark clone size as missing; the rest say once, few, many or name a class of expanded clone.

TRBV11-2	15	NA	TRBD2	TRBJ2-5	TGTGCCAGCAGCTTAGACGGCGGGAGAGGGGTGACCCAGTACTTC	CASSLDGGRGVTQYF
TRBV28	16	NA	NA	TRBJ1-5	TGTGCCAGCAGTTTGGGGGGGCAGGGGACAAATCAGCCCCAGCATTTT	CASSLGGQGTNQPQHF
TRBV28	15	NA	NA	TRBJ1-4	TGTGCCAGCCGCCCACGGGGGGAAGGAGATGAAAAACTGTTTTTT	CASRPRGEGDEKLFF
TRBV5-6	14	NA	TRBD1	TRBJ1-2	TGTGCCAGCAGAGAAACAGGGGGTGAGAATGGCTACACCTTC	CASRETGGENGYTF
TRBV6-5	15	NA	NA	TRBJ1-4	TGTGCCAGCAGTTATCAAATAGGGGGAGTGGGAAAACTGTTTTTT	CASSYQIGGVGKLFF
TRBV7-9	13	NA	TRBD1	TRBJ1-2	TGTGCCAGCAGCTTCGGGACAGGGGTTGGCTACACCTTC	CASSFGTGVGYTF
TRBV30	16	NA	NA	TRBJ1-5	TGTGCCTGGAGTCCGCACTGGGGCGATGGCAATCAGCCCCAGCATTTT	CAWSPHWGDGNQPQHF
TRBV6-6	14	NA	NA	TRBJ2-5	TGTGCCAGCAGTTACTGGGGAGGGGGAGAGACCCAGTACTTC	CASSYWGGGETQYF
TRBV6-5	15	NA	TRBD2	TRBJ2-7	TGTGCCAGCAGTTCCAGGACTAGCGGGAGCTACGAGCAGTACTTC	CASSSRTSGSYEQYF
TRBV6-1	13	NA	NA	TRBJ2-3	TGTGCCAGCAGTGGGGGCTCCTTCGGTACGCAGTATTTT	CASSGGSFGTQYF
TRBV30	17	NA	TRBD2	TRBJ2-7	TGTGCCTGGAGGAGAGACTTGCTAGCGGGATTCGCCTACGAGCAGTACTTC	CAWRRDLLAGFAYEQYF
TRBV7-9	13	NA	NA	TRBJ2-2	TGTGCCAGCAGCCTGCGGGGCGGCGGGGAGCTGTTTTTT	CASSLRGGGELFF
TRBV7-3	16	NA	NA	TRBJ2-2	TGTGCCAGCAGCCCTAGGGGGACAACGAACACCGGGGAGCTGTTTTTT	CASSPRGTTNTGELFF
TRBV11-2	16	NA	NA	TRBJ2-7	TGTGCCAGCAGCTTAGCCCTAGGATCTCTCTCCTACGAGCAGTACTTC	CASSLALGSLSYEQYF
TRBV9	15	once	TRBD2	TRBJ2-1	TGTGCCAGCAGCGTAGTGGCGGGAGCGAACAATGAGCAGTTCTTC	CASSVVAGANNEQFF
TRBV28	15	NA	TRBD1	TRBJ1-5	TGTGCCAGCAGTTTGGGACAGGGGGCAGGTCAGCCCCAGCATTTT	CASSLGQGAGQPQHF
TRBV7-7	15	NA	TRBD2	TRBJ2-3	TGTGCTAGCAGCTTAGCCGGGACTAGTAAAGATACGCAGTATTTT	CASSLAGTSKDTQYF
TRBV30	14	NA	NA	TRBJ1-4	TGTGCCTGGAGTGTTGGAGGGATCGGTAGAAAACTGTTTTTT	CAWSVGGIGRKLFF
TRBV6-1	13	NA	NA	TRBJ1-1	TGTGCCAGCAGTGAGGAGGCCGCCACTGAAGCTTTCTTT	CASSEEAATEAFF
TRBV5-6	14	few	TRBD1	TRBJ1-2	TGTGCCAGCAGCTCGGAGACAGGGGACTATGGCTACACCTTC	CASSSETGDYGYTF
TRBV4-1	18	NA	TRBD1	TRBJ2-7	TGCGCCAGCAGCCAAGGGGGGATTATGGGACAGGTACATTACGAGCAGTACTTC	CASSQGGIMGQVHYEQYF
TRBV30	15	NA	NA	TRBJ1-5	TGTGCCTGGAGTGGAGGGTCTTCACTAAATCAGCCCCAGCATTTT	CAWSGGSSLNQPQHF
TRBV5-1	13	NA	TRBD1	TRBJ2-7	TGCGCCAGCGGACAGGCCAGCTCCTACGAGCAGTACTTC	CASGQASSYEQYF
TRBV29-1	11	NA	NA	TRBJ2-5	TGCAGCGTTGTACGGGGAGGAGCCCAGTACTTC	CSVVRGGAQYF
TRBV7-9	13	NA	NA	TRBJ1-1	TGTGCCAGCAGCTCAGGGTTTCGCACTGAAGCTTTCTTT	CASSSGFRTEAFF
TRBV6-5	14	NA	TRBD1	TRBJ1-5	TGTGCCAGCAGCCCGGACAGGGAAGGGCAGCCCCAGCATTTT	CASSPDREGQPQHF
TRBV29-1	13	NA	NA	TRBJ2-6	TGCAGCGTTGACACGGCTGGGGCCAACGTCCTGACTTTC	CSVDTAGANVLTF
TRBV10-3	14	NA	TRBD1	TRBJ1-2	TGTGCCATCAGTGACAGGGGGCCGGACTATGGCTACACCTTC	CAISDRGPDYGYTF
TRBV27	16	many	TRBD2	TRBJ2-1	TGTGCCAGCAGTTCCCCCGTCAGCGGGAGTCAACAAGAGCAGTTCTTC	CASSSPVSGSQQEQFF
TRBV11-3	18	NA	TRBD1	TRBJ1-2	TGTGCCAGCAGCTTCTCCGACCTTACAGGGGGCGATCCCTATGGCTACACCTTC	CASSFSDLTGGDPYGYTF
TRBV30	15	NA	TRBD2	TRBJ2-1	TGTGCCTGGAGTGTATTAGCGGGAGCTTTTGATGAGCAGTTCTTC	CAWSVLAGAFDEQFF
TRBV7-2	16	NA	NA	TRBJ1-5	TGTGCCAGCAGCTCCTCGGCAGGGTTCGGCAATCAGCCCCAGCATTTT	CASSSSAGFGNQPQHF
TRBV2	14	NA	NA	TRBJ2-7	TGTGCCAGCGGTTTAAAAACAGGGCCCTACGAGCAGTACTTC	CASGLKTGPYEQYF
TRBV11-3	16	NA	TRBD2	TRBJ2-3	TGTGCCAGCAGTCCAGGACTAGTGGGGGTGACAGATACGCAGTATTTT	CASSPGLVGVTDTQYF
TRBV5-4	17	NA	TRBD2	TRBJ2-7	TGTGCCAGCAGCTTGGAGCTACTAGCGGGAGAAAGGAACGAGCAGTACTTC	CASSLELLAGERNEQYF
TRBV6-1	15	NA	TRBD2	TRBJ2-5	TGTGCCAGCACCTCGGAAGCGGGAGGGCGGGAGACCCAGTACTTC	CASTSEAGGRETQYF
TRBV10-1	12	once	NA	TRBJ2-2	TGCGCCAGCAGTGTGGCCCCCGGGGAGCTGTTTTTT	CASSVAPGELFF
TRBV6-6	15	NA	NA	TRBJ2-4	TGTGCCAGCACCCAAGGGAGTTTTACCAAAAACATTCAGTACTTC	CASTQGSFTKNIQYF
TRBV28	19	NA	TRBD2	TRBJ2-1	TGTGCCAGCAGTTTGTTCTTTTGGTCTAGCGGGAGTCGTAACAATGAGCAGTTCTTC	CASSLFFWSSGSRNNEQFF
TRBV11-2	13	NA	TRBD1	TRBJ1-2	TGTGCCAGCAGCTCGGGACAGCTCTATGGCTACACCTTC	CASSSGQLYGYTF
TRBV9	15	once	TRBD2	TRBJ2-5	TGTGCCAGCGGACTAGCGGGAGTACCCGAAGAGACCCAGTACTTC	CASGLAGVPEETQYF
TRBV29-1	14	NA	TRBD2	TRBJ2-3	TGCAGCGTCAGATTAGCGGGAGGTGCGGGTACGCAGTATTTT	CSVRLAGGAGTQYF
TRBV6-5	13	NA	NA	TRBJ2-1	TGTGCCAGCAGTTACGGCAGATACAATGAGCAGTTCTTC	CASSYGRYNEQFF
TRBV28	12	NA	NA	TRBJ1-2	TGTGCCAGCAGCCACCCCCAGGGGGGCTACACCTTC	CASSHPQGGYTF
TRBV27	16	once	TRBD1	TRBJ1-1	TGTGCCAGCAGTTTTAGCCAGGGGGCGCGGGACACTGAAGCTTTCTTT	CASSFSQGARDTEAFF
TRBV9	13	NA	TRBD1	TRBJ1-1	TGTGCCAGCAGCAGGGGGCTTGTGACTGAAGCTTTCTTT	CASSRGLVTEAFF